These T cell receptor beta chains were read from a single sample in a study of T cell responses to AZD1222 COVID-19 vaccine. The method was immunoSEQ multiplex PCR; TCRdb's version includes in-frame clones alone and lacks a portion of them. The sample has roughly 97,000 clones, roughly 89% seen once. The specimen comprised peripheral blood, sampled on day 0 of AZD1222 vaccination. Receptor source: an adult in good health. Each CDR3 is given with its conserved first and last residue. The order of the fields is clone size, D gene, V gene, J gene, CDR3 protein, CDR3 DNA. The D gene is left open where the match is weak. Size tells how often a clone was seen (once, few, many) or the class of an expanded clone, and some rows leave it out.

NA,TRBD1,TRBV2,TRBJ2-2,CASKRTGRNTGELFF,TGTGCCAGCAAAAGGACAGGGCGGAACACCGGGGAGCTGTTTTTT
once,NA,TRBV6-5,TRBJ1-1,CASLRGGRSTEAFF,TGTGCCAGTCTTAGGGGGGGCCGTAGCACTGAAGCTTTCTTT
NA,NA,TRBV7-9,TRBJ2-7,CASSLGGGRNYEQYF,TGTGCCAGCAGCTTAGGGGGTGGGCGGAACTACGAGCAGTACTTC
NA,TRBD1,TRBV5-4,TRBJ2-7,CASSPSPAQGSDEQYF,TGTGCCAGCAGCCCTTCGCCGGCACAGGGGTCTGACGAGCAGTACTTC
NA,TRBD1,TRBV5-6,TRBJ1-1,CASSPGQEKAFF,TGTGCCAGCAGCCCTGGACAGGAAAAAGCTTTCTTT
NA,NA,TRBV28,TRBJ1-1,CASSLVRDYTEAFF,TGTGCCAGCAGTTTAGTCAGGGACTACACTGAAGCTTTCTTT
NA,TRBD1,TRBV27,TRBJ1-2,CASSLVRGNYGYTF,TGTGCCAGCAGTTTAGTCAGGGGGAACTATGGCTACACCTTC
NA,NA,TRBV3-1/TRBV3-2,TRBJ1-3,CASSQTGTIYF,TGTGCCAGCAGCCAAACCGGGACCATATATTTT
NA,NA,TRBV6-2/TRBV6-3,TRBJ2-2,CASSYSARTNTGELFF,TGTGCCAGCAGTTACTCGGCGCGTACGAACACCGGGGAGCTGTTTTTT
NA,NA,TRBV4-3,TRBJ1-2,CASSQGVGSGYGYTF,TGCGCCAGCAGCCAAGGTGTCGGGTCCGGGTATGGCTACACCTTC
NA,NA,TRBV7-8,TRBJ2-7,CASSSSAGAIQYEQYF,TGTGCCAGCAGCTCCAGCGCAGGGGCGATCCAATACGAGCAGTACTTC
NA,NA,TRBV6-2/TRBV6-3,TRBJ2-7,CASSFSPLETPPEQYF,TGTGCCAGCAGTTTCTCTCCTCTAGAGACACCTCCCGAGCAGTACTTC
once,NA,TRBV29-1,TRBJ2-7,CSVEDSQGGQNEQYF,TGCAGCGTTGAAGATTCCCAGGGTGGGCAAAACGAGCAGTACTTC
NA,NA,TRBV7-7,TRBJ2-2,CASSLGEGKATGELFF,TGTGCTAGCAGCTTAGGCGAAGGAAAAGCCACCGGGGAGCTGTTTTTT
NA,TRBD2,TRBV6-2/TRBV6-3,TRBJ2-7,CASSSPLAEAPYEQYF,TGTGCCAGCAGCTCTCCCCTAGCGGAGGCACCCTACGAGCAGTACTTC
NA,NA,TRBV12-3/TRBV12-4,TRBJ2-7,CASTLGAGEQYF,TGTGCCAGCACCCTCGGCGCGGGCGAGCAGTACTTC
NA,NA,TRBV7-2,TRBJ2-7,CASSPGSWSYEQYF,TGTGCCAGCAGCCCCGGATCTTGGAGTTACGAGCAGTACTTC
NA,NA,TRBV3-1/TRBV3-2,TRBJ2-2,CASSLDSSLNTGELFF,TGTGCCAGCAGCCTGGACAGTAGCCTTAACACCGGGGAGCTGTTTTTT
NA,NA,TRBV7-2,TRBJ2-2,CASSLIDRNTGELFF,TGTGCCAGCAGCTTAATTGATAGGAACACCGGGGAGCTGTTTTTT
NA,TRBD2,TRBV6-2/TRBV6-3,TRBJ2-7,CASSYSDGRGPYEQYF,TGTGCCAGCAGTTACTCGGACGGGAGGGGCCCCTACGAGCAGTACTTC
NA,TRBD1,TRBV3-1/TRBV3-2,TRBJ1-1,CASSITGDEAFF,TGTGCCAGCAGCATTACAGGGGATGAAGCTTTCTTT
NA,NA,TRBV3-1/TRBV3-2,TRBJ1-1,CASSQDSEGAFF,TGTGCCAGCAGCCAAGATTCTGAGGGAGCTTTCTTT
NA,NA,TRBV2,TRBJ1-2,CASSGQVEGNYGYTF,TGTGCCAGCAGTGGACAGGTGGAGGGAAACTATGGCTACACCTTC
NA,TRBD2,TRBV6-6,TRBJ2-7,CASSYPSGRASYEQYF,TGTGCCAGCAGTTACCCGAGCGGGAGGGCCAGCTACGAGCAGTACTTC
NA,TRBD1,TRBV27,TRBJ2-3,CASSFRGLTTDTQYF,TGTGCCAGCAGTTTTAGGGGGCTTACGACAGATACGCAGTATTTT
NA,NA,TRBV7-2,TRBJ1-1,CASLFSAGNTEAFF,TGTGCCAGCCTCTTTTCGGCCGGGAACACTGAAGCTTTCTTT
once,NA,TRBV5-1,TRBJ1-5,CASSLDGGKGYQPQHF,TGCGCCAGCAGCTTGGATGGAGGGAAGGGGTATCAGCCCCAGCATTTT
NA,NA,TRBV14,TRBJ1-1,CASETTLEATEAFF,TGTGCCAGCGAGACGACTCTCGAGGCCACTGAAGCTTTCTTT
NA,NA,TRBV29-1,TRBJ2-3,CSVAGGPGQGRDTQYF,TGCAGCGTCGCGGGGGGGCCGGGACAGGGGCGAGATACGCAGTATTTT
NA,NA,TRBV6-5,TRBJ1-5,CASNRRGEDQPQHF,TGTGCCAGCAATCGCAGGGGCGAGGATCAGCCCCAGCATTTT
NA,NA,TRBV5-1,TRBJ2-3,CASSLNGVGATDTQYF,TGCGCCAGCAGCTTAAACGGGGTGGGGGCAACAGATACGCAGTATTTT
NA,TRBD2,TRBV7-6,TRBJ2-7,CASSRYPGLAGTSYEQYF,TGTGCCAGCAGCAGATATCCGGGACTAGCGGGAACATCCTACGAGCAGTACTTC
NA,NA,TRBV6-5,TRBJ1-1,CASRPIQGNTEAFF,TGTGCCAGCAGACCCATACAGGGGAACACTGAAGCTTTCTTT
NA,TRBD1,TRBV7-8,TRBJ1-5,CASSRGTGRDQPQHF,TGTGCCAGCAGCCGCGGGACAGGGAGGGATCAGCCCCAGCATTTT
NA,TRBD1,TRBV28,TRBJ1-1,CASKTPRQGNTEAFF,TGTGCCAGCAAAACCCCGCGACAGGGGAACACTGAAGCTTTCTTT
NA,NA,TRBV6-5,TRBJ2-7,CASSSPESSYEQYF,TGTGCCAGCAGTTCTCCAGAGAGCTCCTACGAGCAGTACTTC
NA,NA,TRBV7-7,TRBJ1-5,CASTPGGGAKPREPQHF,TGTGCTAGCACCCCGGGGGGGGGCGCGAAACCAAGGGAGCCCCAGCATTTT
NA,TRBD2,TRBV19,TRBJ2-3,CASSTSGLAADTQYF,TGTGCCAGTAGTACCTCGGGACTAGCCGCAGATACGCAGTATTTT
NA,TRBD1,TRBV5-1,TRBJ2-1,CASSSPGQGAYNEQFF,TGCGCCAGCAGCTCCCCGGGACAGGGGGCCTACAATGAGCAGTTCTTC
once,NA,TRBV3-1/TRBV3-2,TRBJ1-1,CASSQGCGIAFF,TGTGCCAGCAGCCAAGGTTGCGGTATAGCTTTCTTT
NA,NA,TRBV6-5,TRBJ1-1,CASRLDGMNTEAFF,TGTGCCAGCAGGCTGGACGGGATGAACACTGAAGCTTTCTTT
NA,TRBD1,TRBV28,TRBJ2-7,CASSITGTGLYEQYF,TGTGCCAGCAGTATAACCGGGACAGGGTTGTACGAGCAGTACTTC
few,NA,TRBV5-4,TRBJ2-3,CAGHGTRKDTQYF,TGTGCCGGCCACGGGACCCGGAAAGATACGCAGTATTTT
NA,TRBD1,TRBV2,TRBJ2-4,CASSTQGTRQYF,TGTGCCAGCAGCACACAGGGGACGCGACAGTACTTC
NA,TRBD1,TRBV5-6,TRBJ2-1,CASSRRDRGATEQFF,TGTGCCAGCAGCCGGAGGGACAGGGGGGCCACTGAGCAGTTCTTC
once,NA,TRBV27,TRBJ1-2,CASSHPGHYGYTF,TGTGCCAGCAGTCATCCGGGGCACTATGGCTACACCTTC
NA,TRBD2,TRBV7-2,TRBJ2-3,CASNRWTSGSGDTQYF,TGTGCCAGCAACCGTTGGACTAGCGGGAGCGGAGATACGCAGTATTTT
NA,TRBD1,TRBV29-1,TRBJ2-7,CSGRDRDTYEQYF,TGCAGCGGCCGGGACAGGGATACCTACGAGCAGTACTTC
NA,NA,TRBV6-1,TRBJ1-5,CASSESPGVGNQPQHF,TGTGCCAGCAGTGAGAGCCCAGGGGTGGGCAATCAGCCCCAGCATTTT
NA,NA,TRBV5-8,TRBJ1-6,CASSLAAITYQVSPLHF,TGTGCCAGCAGCTTGGCGGCAATAACCTACCAAGTATCACCCCTCCACTTT
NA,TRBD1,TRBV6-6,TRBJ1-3,CASSSPGQGANTIYF,TGTGCCAGCAGTTCTCCGGGACAGGGAGCAAACACCATATATTTT
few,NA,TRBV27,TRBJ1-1,CASSPIPWGTNTEAFF,TGTGCCAGCAGTCCGATTCCTTGGGGGACGAACACTGAAGCTTTCTTT
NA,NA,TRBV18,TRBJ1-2,CASSPEAGHGYTF,TGTGCCAGCTCACCAGAGGCGGGTCATGGCTACACCTTC
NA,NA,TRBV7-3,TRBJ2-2,CASSPRDSWNTGELFF,TGTGCCAGCAGCCCCCGGGACTCCTGGAACACCGGGGAGCTGTTTTTT
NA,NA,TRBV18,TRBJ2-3,CASSPRAASTDTQYF,TGTGCCAGCTCACCAAGGGCAGCCAGCACAGATACGCAGTATTTT
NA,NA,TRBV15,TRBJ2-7,CATSRVGASEQYF,TGTGCCACCAGCAGAGTGGGGGCGAGCGAGCAGTACTTC